The 14 T cell receptor beta chains in this list originate from one sample, sequenced in a study of human T cells and chemical hapten exposure. TCRdb reprocessed the RACE reads with MiXCR, giving one entry per CDR3 protein. The sample lists 120,000 or so distinct CDR3 sequences, roughly 13% occurring once. As for time point: pre-sensitization, week 0. The treatment is: therapeutic diphenylcyclopropenone sensitization with weekly scalp DPC. This specimen consisted of whole blood, obtained in connection with sensitization to the hapten diphenylcyclopropenone (DPC). Every receptor here comes from a woman between 18 and 29 years old with alopecia areata. Some clones in this sample may be carry-over from other donors' samples.

The rearrangement joins TRBV4-1 to TRBJ2-1; D is ambiguous. V lost 4 bases and J 0 bases, leaving 10 bases between the germline ends. The CDR3 is 15 residues long. From germline, CDR1 is MGHRA and CDR2 YSYEKL. CDR3 loop: CASSLLESSYNEQFF. The CDR3 DNA reads as TGCGCCAGCAGCCTCCTCGAGAGCTCCTACAATGAGCAGTTCTTC.

In this sample, this clonotype turned up many times. The V call is TRBV24-1, the J call TRBJ2-3, with unresolved D. The CDR3 is made up of 17 amino acids. Germline CDR1 is KGHDR and CDR2 is SFDVKD. V lost 3 bases and J lost 0, with 15 bases in between. CDR3 DNA sequence: TGTGCCACCAGTGATCCTCTCGGTCCCTCTAGCACAGATACGCAGTATTTT. Translating it yields CATSDPLGPSSTDTQYF.

This clonotype was observed many times. The chain combines TRBV5-5 with TRBJ2-3, with unresolved D. The V gene lost 0 bases and the J gene lost 1 base, with 9 bases spanning the gap. The germline CDR1 and CDR2 sequences are SGHKS and YYEKEE (reference sequence). CDR3 length: 15 amino acids. The CDR3 protein is CASSLVFTGTDTQYF. CDR3 sequence (DNA): TGTGCCAGCAGCTTGGTTTTCACAGGCACAGATACGCAGTATTTT.

This clonotype was found a few times. The chain is built from TRBV7-2 and TRBJ1-5, with D possibly being TRBD1 (6 bases). Trimming pared 4 bases from V and 2 bases from J, leaving 12 bases between. Germline V lookup: CDR1 SGHTA, CDR2 FQGNSA. This CDR3 spans 15 amino acids. CDR3 amino acids: CASSSGEWGNQPQHF. DNA of the CDR3: TGTGCCAGCAGCTCAGGGGAGTGGGGCAATCAGCCCCAGCATTTT.

This sequence joins TRBV14 and TRBJ2-5; D is perhaps TRBD1 or TRBD2 (7 bases each). The germline gives CDR1 SGHDN, CDR2 FVKESK. The CDR3 is made up of 15 amino acids. V was cut by 4 bases and J by 2 bases, with 14 bases left in between. The CDR3 nucleotides are TGTGCCAGCAGCCGCTACAGGGGACTACAAGAGACCCAGTACTTC. It codes for CASSRYRGLQETQYF.

This clonotype has a count of ten or more. The chain is built from TRBV6-2 or TRBV6-3 and TRBJ2-3, with 11 nucleotides matching TRBD2. CDR3 length: 17 residues. Germline V gene lookup returns CDR1 MNHEY and CDR2 SVGEGT. J lost 3 bases, V lost 6 bases, and 11 bases had no gene match. As DNA, the CDR3 is TGTGCCAGCAGCCTTGGACTAGCGGGCTGGGGGACAGATACGCAGTATTTT. It is translated as CASSLGLAGWGTDTQYF.

The chain links TRBV6-6 to TRBJ2-2; 7 bases are shared with TRBD1. The CDR3 consists of 15 residues. The J segment lost 1 base and the V segment lost 9 bases, leaving 8 bases of the junction unmatched. CDR1 is MNHNY and CDR2 is SVGAGI in the germline V gene (reference sequence). For the CDR3, the DNA is TGTGCCAGTACCAGGCGGACAGGGAACACCGGGGAGCTGTTTTTT. This encodes CASTRRTGNTGELFF.

A few counts support this clonotype. The rearrangement joins TRBV7-8 to TRBJ2-7; 8 bases are shared with TRBD1. This CDR3 comprises 18 residues. Germline lookup yields CDR1 SGHVS and CDR2 FQNEAQ. With V trimmed by 1 base and J by 2 bases, 13 bases remained unmatched. This CDR3 is CASSLVTGQGRSPYEQYF. The CDR3 DNA follows: TGTGCCAGCAGCTTAGTAACTGGACAGGGAAGATCCCCCTACGAGCAGTACTTC. Full variable domain (outside the CDR3, taken from reference TRBV7-8 and TRBJ2-7): GAGVSQSPRYKVAKRGQDVALRCDPISGHVSLFWYQQALGQGPEFLTYFQNEAQLDKSGLPSDRFFAERPEGSVSTLKIQRTQQEDSAVYLCASSLVTGQGRSPYEQYFGPGTRLTVT.

This clonotype was recorded many times. The V gene is TRBV7-2, the J gene TRBJ2-4, with D maybe TRBD2 (8 bases). The CDR3 has 18 amino acids. The V gene's germline CDR1 is SGHTA and CDR2 FQGNSA. The V and J ends lost 6 bases and 0 bases respectively, with 21 bases between them. CDR3 sequence: CASSQGVAGPLAKNIQYF. In nucleotides, the CDR3 is TGTGCCAGCAGTCAGGGGGTAGCGGGGCCCCTAGCCAAAAACATTCAGTACTTC.

A few counts support this clonotype. With a much larger clone just one base away, this may be a read error. The chain uses TRBV2 and TRBJ1-1; no firm D call. In germline, CDR1 is SNHLY, CDR2 FYNNEI. V was clipped by 2 bases and J by 1 base, with 2 bases between them. The CDR3 consists of 12 residues. CDR3 sequence reads: CASSEPNTEAFF. The CDR3 coding sequence is TGTGCCAGCAGTGAACCGAACACTGAAGCTTTCTTT.

The chain has TRBV19 and TRBJ1-1; no reliable D call. Germline assignment: CDR1 LNHDA and CDR2 SQIVND (reference sequence). V lost 3 bases and J 10 bases, leaving 12 bases between the germline ends. The CDR3 has 12 residues. The CDR3 protein is CASSIGRVGAFF. In DNA, the CDR3 is TGTGCCAGTAGTATTGGGCGTGTGGGAGCTTTCTTT.

V gene TRBV9 combines with J gene TRBJ2-5; no clear D. Trimming cost V 0 bases and J 2 bases, with 8 bases left between them. This CDR3 contains 14 residues. Germline V lookup: CDR1 SGDLS, CDR2 YYNGEE. CDR3 sequence reads: CASSVATEQETQYF. The CDR3 DNA is TGTGCCAGCAGCGTAGCTACTGAACAAGAGACCCAGTACTTC.

This clonotype was seen at least ten times. The rearrangement uses TRBV6-6 and TRBJ2-7; possibly TRBD2 for D (7 bases). The V gene lost 4 bases and the J gene lost 0 bases, with 13 bases spanning the gap. Germline assignment: CDR1 MNHNY and CDR2 SVGAGI (reference sequence). This CDR3 is 15 amino acids long. CDR3 DNA: TGTGCCAGCAGTTCCGGGGGGCCCCTCTCCTACGAGCAGTACTTC. Residues: CASSSGGPLSYEQYF.

This clonotype was observed a handful of times. V is TRBV19 and J is TRBJ2-1; D gene unclear. The CDR3 totals 14 residues. V was shortened by 3 bases and J by 2 bases, with 8 bases between the two germline ends. Germline lookup yields CDR1 LNHDA and CDR2 SQIVND (reference sequence). CDR3 sequence: CASSIVGAYNEQFF. The CDR3 DNA is TGTGCCAGTAGTATCGTGGGTGCCTACAATGAGCAGTTCTTC.